In this sample, the clone carrying this TCR beta chain turned up a few times. The antigen remains unidentified. This specimen comes from a study of cytomegalovirus exposure and HLA in healthy donors. Study conclusions and caveats: After further analysis at a later stage, around 17,000 TCR beta sequences were associated with HLA alleles at 0.05 false discovery rate. The authors later linked a missense DCLRE1C variant to TCR beta V- and J-gene trimming.

The germline V gene encodes CDR1 MGHRA and CDR2 YSYEKL. The CDR3 is 18 residues long. Trimming removed 4 bases from V and 4 bases from J, with 20 bases in between. Vbeta (60) and Jbeta (13) primers were used in the PCR. Generated by immunoSEQ multiplex PCR, the TCRdb table keeps only in-frame clones and is missing some. The sample comprises 150,000 or so clones, roughly 70% of which are singletons, and under 2.5% rests with the top ten. The receptor was derived from a man aged 30-40 years in good health and CMV-seronegative. Sequences were obtained from PBMCs. V is TRBV4-1 and J is TRBJ2-6; no clear D. For the CDR3, the DNA is TGCGCCAGCAGCCTTCCCGAGGTCGGTCTCCTGGGGGCCAACGTCCTGACTTTC. It codes for CASSLPEVGLLGANVLTF.